This T cell receptor beta chain was found in a study of shared clonotypes between healthy human individuals. On sorted subsets, replicate PCRs used 200 to 250 ng DNA, or tens of thousands of T cell genomes. TCRdb's table, derived via immunoSEQ multiplex PCR, lists solely in-frame clones and lacks some. The data contain about 2 million clones, roughly 95% of them singletons. With respect to this clone: Its specificity is not known.

Germline CDR1 reads SGHAT; CDR2 reads FQNNGV. The CDR3 runs 17 residues. J lost 3 bases, V lost 3 bases, and 6 bases had no gene match. Whole-study findings and limits: Clonotypes not shared had lower generation probabilities than those common to all four donors. Blood alone was sampled, and tissue repertoires likely differ.

CD8 cells regarded as naive lacked CD45RO, were positively chosen for CCR7, and omitted terminally differentiated effector memory CD45RA+ cells. Donors were healthy HIV-negative adults without recently reported acute infections or vaccinations. The V and J genes are TRBV11-2 and TRBJ2-2; TRBD2 matches 11 bases. The sequencing input was naive CD8+ T cells sorted from blood. The TCR sequence derives from a young man in good health. The CDR3 reads CASSLTLAGGDTGELFF. For the CDR3, the DNA is TGTGCCAGCAGCTTGACGTTAGCGGGAGGGGACACCGGGGAGCTGTTTTTT.